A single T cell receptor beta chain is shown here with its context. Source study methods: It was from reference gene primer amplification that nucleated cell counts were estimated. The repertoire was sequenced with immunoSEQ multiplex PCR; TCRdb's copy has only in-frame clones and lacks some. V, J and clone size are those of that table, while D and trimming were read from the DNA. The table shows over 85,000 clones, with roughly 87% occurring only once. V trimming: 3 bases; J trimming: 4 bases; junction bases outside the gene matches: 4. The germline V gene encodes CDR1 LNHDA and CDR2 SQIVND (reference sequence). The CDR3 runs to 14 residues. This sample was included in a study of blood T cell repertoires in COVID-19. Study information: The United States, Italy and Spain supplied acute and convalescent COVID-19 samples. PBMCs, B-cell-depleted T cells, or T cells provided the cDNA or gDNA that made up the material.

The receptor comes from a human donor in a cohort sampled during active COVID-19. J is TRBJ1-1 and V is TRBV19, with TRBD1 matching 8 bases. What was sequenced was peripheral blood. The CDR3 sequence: CASSMTGASTEAFF. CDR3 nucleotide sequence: TGTGCCAGTAGTATGACAGGGGCCAGCACTGAAGCTTTCTTT.